The clone carrying this TCR beta chain was observed a few times. In the original processing: By means of reference gene primer amplification, nucleated cell counts were estimated. The protocol was immunoSEQ multiplex PCR, while the TCRdb copy is restricted to in-frame clones and leaves out a portion. The V and J calls and clone size are taken from that table; D and trimming were inferred from the DNA. The sample lists 150,000 to 200,000 clones; about nine tenths were seen once. Trimming took 6 bases from V and 4 from J; bases not matched to a gene: 6. The CDR3 has 13 residues. Looked up from germline, CDR1 is SGHNT and CDR2 is YYREEE (reference sequence). The data stem from a study of blood T cell repertoires in COVID-19. Study-level background: COVID-19 samples from acute and convalescent phases originated in the United States, Italy and Spain. The cDNA or gDNA used as material had been derived from T cells, B-cell-depleted T cells, or PBMCs.

The chain employs TRBV5-4 and TRBJ1-1; 7 bases map to TRBD1. This receptor was taken from a woman between 65 and 79 years old with acute or convalescent COVID-19. Sequencing used peripheral blood. The CDR3 DNA follows: TGTGCCAGCATGACAGGGAGCTCCACTGAAGCTTTCTTT. This codes for CASMTGSSTEAFF.